This entry lists 6 T cell receptor beta chains sequenced from one sample in a study of T-cell reconstitution after alpha-beta-depleted transplantation in children. As it was prepared, the TCRbeta library received unique molecular identifiers. TCRdb processed the PCR reads anew with MiXCR; each CDR3 protein has one entry. The table records some 200,000 distinct CDR3 sequences, less than 15% of them present only once. Material: PBMCs from the stem cell graft donor, obtained from the stem cell graft. The receptor source for this set is a human donor who donated a stem cell graft to a child with acute lymphoblastic leukemia.

The sample holds a few counts of this clonotype. The J gene is TRBJ1-2, the V gene TRBV3-1, with TRBD1 matching 7 bases. The V gene end was trimmed by 4 bases and the J gene end by 6 bases; junction bases not matched to a gene: 14. The germline CDR1 and CDR2 sequences are LGHDT and YNNKEL (reference sequence). CDR3 length: 16 residues. The CDR3 sequence: CASSPKRKGAPHGYTF. CDR3 coding DNA: TGTGCCAGCAGCCCAAAGAGAAAGGGGGCGCCCCATGGCTACACCTTC.

At least ten counts were recorded for this clonotype. The rearrangement links TRBV30 to TRBJ1-1; a possible D gene is TRBD1 (5 bases). The CDR3 has 13 residues. The V and J ends lost 8 bases and 0 bases respectively, with 13 bases between them. Germline-derived CDR1 and CDR2 are GTSNPN and SVGIG (reference sequence). CDR3 coding DNA: TGTGCCCGGAAAGGGGCCTTGAACACTGAAGCTTTCTTT. Translation gives CARKGALNTEAFF.

This clonotype was detected many times. The rearrangement joins TRBV5-5 to TRBJ2-7; 9 positions agree with TRBD2. CDR1 and CDR2 from the germline V gene are SGHKS and YYEKEE (reference sequence). This CDR3 is built from 15 residues. The J segment lost 0 bases and the V segment lost 2 bases, leaving 3 bases of the junction unmatched. The CDR3 DNA sequence: TGTGCCAGCAGCTTACTAGCGGGCGACTCCTACGAGCAGTACTTC. Protein sequence: CASSLLAGDSYEQYF.

This sequence joins TRBV11-3 and TRBJ2-2, with 7 bases fitting TRBD1. The V gene's germline CDR1 is SGHNT and CDR2 YENEEA. The CDR3 runs 16 residues. V gave up 5 bases and J gave up 4 bases; unmatched junction bases: 10. The CDR3 nucleotides are TGTGCCAGCAGCACCCCATCGGGACAGTTCACCGGGGAGCTGTTTTTT. Protein: CASSTPSGQFTGELFF.

The chain uses TRBV5-1 and TRBJ2-7, with a weak D call TRBD2 (6 bases). With 3 bases removed from V and 6 bases from J, the gap between germline ends came to 22 bases. Germline CDR1 and CDR2: SGHRS and YFSETQ. The length of the CDR3 is 16 residues. The CDR3: CASSSRPGLMQCEQYF. The DNA of the CDR3 is TGCGCCAGCAGCTCGCGACCGGGACTCATGCAGTGCGAGCAGTACTTC.

In its sample, this clonotype was seen many times. The J gene is TRBJ2-7, the V gene TRBV20-1; D not certain. The CDR3 is 14 amino acids. Trimming shortened V by 1 base and J by 6 bases, and 16 bases separated the two germline ends. Germline CDR1 and CDR2: DFQATT and SNEGSKA (reference sequence). The CDR3 is CSARVDLTLGEQYF. In DNA form, the CDR3 reads TGCAGTGCTAGAGTAGATCTTACATTGGGCGAGCAGTACTTC.